This T cell receptor beta chain came from a study of persistence of HIV-infected CD4 T cells. As for the study in general: The sample holds CD4+ T cells responsive to CMV or HIV-1 Gag.

For this clone: Its antigen is currently unknown.

The CDR3 loop spans 15 amino acids. Deletions cut 4 bases from V and 4 bases from J, with 15 bases between. From germline, CDR1 is SGHTA and CDR2 FQGTGA. Cells were stimulated with CMV-infected fibroblast lysates at 10 ug/mL. CD40L-negative CD69-negative CD45RO-high memory CD4+ T cells were sorted as populations depleted of antigen-responding cells. Donors were HIV-1-infected adults who began suppressive ART during chronic infection. This was the immunoSEQ version 4 assay in survey mode. Profiled with immunoSEQ multiplex PCR; TCRdb holds only in-frame clones, not every one. The table shows 50,000 or so clones, with approximately 72% occurring only once. Findings and caveats of the study: Within sorted populations, more oligoclonal TCRs accompanied more oligoclonal proviruses. CMV- and Gag-responding cells had lower TCRbeta richness than CD3/CD28-responding cells.

The starting material was CD4+ T cells sorted from PBMCs after roughly 18-hour stimulation, obtained from a patient who received antiretroviral therapy. The origin of this receptor is an adult man with HIV who was CMV-seropositive. This chain joins TRBV7-3 and TRBJ2-3; tentatively, D is TRBD2 (6 bases). CDR3 region: CASSSEGRFPDTQYF. Here the CDR3 DNA reads TGTGCCAGCAGCTCGGAAGGGAGGTTCCCAGATACGCAGTATTTT.